The 29 T cell receptor beta chains presented below share a single source sample, sequenced in a study of blood T cell repertoires in COVID-19. Clones were read by immunoSEQ multiplex PCR, and TCRdb kept only the in-frame ones, dropping some. The sample holds tens of thousands of clones; about 79% are singletons and the top ten take 24%. The source material was peripheral blood. The origin of the receptors is a human donor with acute or convalescent COVID-19. The donor label of this sample is uncertain.

The CDR3: CASSRSPILHF. CDR3 in DNA: TGTGCCAGCAGTCGATCCCCTATCCTCCACTTT. The genes are TRBV2 and TRBJ1-6, with D unresolved. CDR1 and CDR2 (germline): SNHLY, FYNNEI. The CDR3 runs to 11 residues. Trimming took 5 bases from V and 15 from J, leaving 11 bases between them.

This clone occurred once. The genes are TRBV19 and TRBJ2-5; 8 bases align to TRBD1. This CDR3 has 15 residues. The J segment lost 2 bases and the V segment lost 6 bases, leaving 8 bases of the junction unmatched. Per the germline V gene, CDR1 is LNHDA and CDR2 is SQIVND (reference sequence). The CDR3 region is CASRNRGSPQETQYF. The CDR3, as DNA: TGTGCCAGTAGGAACAGGGGGTCTCCTCAAGAGACCCAGTACTTC. Full variable domain (rest looked up from reference TRBV19 and TRBJ2-5): DGGITQSPKYLFRKEGQNVTLSCEQNLNHDAMYWYRQDPGQGLRLIYYSQIVNDFQKGDIAEGYSVSREKKESFPLTVTSAQKNPTAFYLCASRNRGSPQETQYFGPGTRLLVL.

The V gene is TRBV24-1, the J gene TRBJ2-5; the match to TRBD1 covers 7 bases. This CDR3 is built from 16 residues. The V and J ends lost 2 bases and 5 bases, in that order; junction bases with no gene match: 10. Germline V gene lookup returns CDR1 KGHDR and CDR2 SFDVKD. The CDR3: CATSDSRQGGMETQYF. The CDR3 DNA sequence: TGTGCCACCAGTGATTCGAGACAGGGCGGTATGGAGACCCAGTACTTC.

This clone was found a few times. J is TRBJ1-1 and V is TRBV28; 7 bases fit TRBD1. Trimming removed 2 bases from V and 6 bases from J; junction bases left unmatched: 6. CDR1 is MDHEN, CDR2 SYDVKM, per germline. The CDR3 contains 14 residues. CDR3 sequence: CASSLGDRVSEAFF. The CDR3 region has the DNA TGTGCCAGCAGTTTAGGTGACAGGGTCTCTGAAGCTTTCTTT.

The V and J genes are TRBV4-3 and TRBJ2-7, with TRBD1 matching 10 bases. Per germline, CDR1 LGHNA and CDR2 YSLEER. With 0 bases clipped from V and 5 bases from J, the junction kept 7 bases outside the gene matches. The CDR3 length is 16 residues. The CDR3 nucleotides read TGCGCCAGCAGCCAAGAAGGGGGACAGGGGTATCACGAGCAGTACTTC. Amino acids: CASSQEGGQGYHEQYF.

This sequence joins TRBV28 and TRBJ2-7; TRBD1 aligns across 7 bases. The germline V gene has CDR1 MDHEN and CDR2 SYDVKM. The CDR3 extends over 13 amino acids. Trimming removed 10 bases from V and 1 base from J; junction bases left unmatched: 7. CDR3 amino acids: CATEKTGSYEQYF. Here the CDR3 DNA reads TGTGCCACCGAAAAGACAGGGTCCTACGAGCAGTACTTC.

The V and J genes are TRBV4-2 and TRBJ1-5; a weak D match, TRBD1 (6 bases). Germline loops: CDR1 LGHNA, CDR2 YNFKEQ. The germline V and J ends were trimmed by 1 base and 0 bases, with 25 bases remaining between them. The CDR3 extends over 21 amino acids. CDR3 protein: CASSQGAGRGQWTGSNQPQHF. CDR3 nucleotide sequence: TGTGCCAGCAGCCAAGGCGCCGGACGGGGACAATGGACTGGTAGCAATCAGCCCCAGCATTTT.

This chain links TRBV5-1 with TRBJ2-1; 10 bases match TRBD2. J gave up 4 bases and V 1 base, and 11 bases lay outside the gene matches. Germline CDR1 and CDR2: SGHRS and YFSETQ. This CDR3 is 18 amino acids long. In nucleotides, the CDR3 is TGCGCCAGCAGCTTGATTCAGGCTAGCGGGAGAAGGTACAATGAGCAGTTCTTC. Its translation is CASSLIQASGRRYNEQFF.

The chain links TRBV4-2 to TRBJ2-5; maybe TRBD1 (5 bases). V shed 3 bases and J shed 7 bases, with 18 bases lying between them. This CDR3 contains 15 residues. Germline V gives CDR1 LGHNA, CDR2 YNFKEQ. This CDR3 is CASSQDNQGFGTQYF. The CDR3, as DNA: TGTGCCAGCAGCCAGGATAATCAGGGCTTTGGGACCCAGTACTTC.

V usage is TRBV4-3 and J usage is TRBJ1-5; 8 positions match TRBD1. V trimming: 4 bases; J trimming: 5 bases; junction bases outside the gene matches: 10. Germline CDR1 reads LGHNA; CDR2 reads YSLEER. This CDR3 has 16 residues. For the CDR3, the DNA is TGCGCCAGCAGCCCGACAGGGGTTTTTGGCGATCAGCCCCAGCATTTT. Translated: CASSPTGVFGDQPQHF.

The gene calls are TRBV19 and TRBJ2-7; 9 nucleotides line up with TRBD1. The CDR3 is 14 residues long. V shed 4 bases, J shed 3 bases, and the junction held 4 bases outside the gene matches. The germline gives CDR1 LNHDA, CDR2 SQIVND (reference sequence). As DNA, the CDR3 is TGTGCCAGTAGTACACCGGGACAGGGCTACGAGCAGTACTTC. Amino acid sequence: CASSTPGQGYEQYF.

V gene TRBV9 combines with J gene TRBJ1-6, with 12 bases aligning to TRBD1. Per germline, CDR1 SGDLS and CDR2 YYNGEE. Germline trimming cut 4 bases from V and 10 bases from J; bases unmatched to any gene: 9. CDR3 size: 16 residues. The CDR3 DNA reads TGTGCCAGCAGCCCCGGGACAGGGGGCCGGAACTCACCCCTCCACTTT. Its protein is CASSPGTGGRNSPLHF.

The V call is TRBV7-2, the J call TRBJ1-6; TRBD1 might be the D (6 bases). The CDR3 is made up of 15 amino acids. Trimming removed 5 bases from V and 7 bases from J, with 15 bases in between. Germline V gives CDR1 SGHTA, CDR2 FQGNSA. The CDR3 sequence: CASSPQGGSNSPLHF. CDR3 in DNA: TGTGCCAGCAGCCCACAGGGTGGGTCGAATTCACCCCTCCACTTT.

The chain links TRBV9 to TRBJ2-5; possible D gene TRBD1, 6 bases. Germline V CDR1 and CDR2: SGDLS, YYNGEE. The CDR3 length is 17 residues. The germline V and J ends were trimmed by 0 bases and 4 bases, with 19 bases remaining between them. DNA for the CDR3: TGTGCCAGCAGCGTAGGAACAGGGAAGGGCGTTGGAGAGACCCAGTACTTC. Protein: CASSVGTGKGVGETQYF.

This rearrangement joins TRBV9 to TRBJ1-1; TRBD1 matches 10 bases. The CDR3 contains 16 residues. The V and J ends lost 0 bases and 6 bases, in that order; junction bases with no gene match: 8. CDR1 is SGDLS, CDR2 YYNGEE, per germline. The CDR3 loop reads CASSVGDRGLGAEAFF. DNA for the CDR3: TGTGCCAGCAGCGTAGGAGACAGGGGGCTAGGCGCTGAAGCTTTCTTT.

The gene calls are TRBV6-5 and TRBJ1-1; 7 nucleotides match TRBD1. The V segment lost 6 bases and the J segment 4 bases; nucleotides outside the gene matches: 8. This CDR3 spans 14 amino acids. From germline, CDR1 is MNHEY and CDR2 SVGAGI. The CDR3 spells CASRPVGGPTEAFF. In nucleotides, the CDR3 is TGTGCCAGCAGACCCGTAGGGGGCCCCACTGAAGCTTTCTTT.

The chain has TRBV30 and TRBJ2-7; D may be TRBD2 (6 bases). This CDR3 contains 16 residues. Germline V CDR1 and CDR2: GTSNPN, SVGIG (reference sequence). The V end was cut by 1 base, the J end by 4 bases, with 20 bases between. In DNA, the CDR3 is TGTGCCTGGAGTGAGGGTAGCGGCCGCCCTACTTACGAGCAGTACTTC. As protein: CAWSEGSGRPTYEQYF.

The V gene is TRBV18, the J gene TRBJ2-1; D perhaps matches TRBD2 (6 bases). This CDR3 has 15 amino acids. Germline values: CDR1 KGHSH, CDR2 LQKENI. Trimming took off 3 bases at V and 5 bases at J, with 14 bases between the two ends. DNA of the CDR3: TGTGCCAGCTCACCCACCGGGGGTAGGAACAATGAGCAGTTCTTC. It is translated as CASSPTGGRNNEQFF.

J is TRBJ2-1 and V is TRBV7-2; 8 nucleotides line up with TRBD2. The germline V gene encodes CDR1 SGHTA and CDR2 FQGNSA. J lost 5 bases, V lost 4 bases, and 7 bases had no gene match. The CDR3 spans 15 residues. This CDR3 is CASSSPTSAHNEQFF. The CDR3 nucleotides read TGTGCCAGCAGCTCGCCGACTAGCGCCCACAATGAGCAGTTCTTC. Supplemented by reference TRBV7-2 and TRBJ2-1, the full variable domain reads GAGVSQSPSNKVTEKGKDVELRCDPISGHTALYWYRQSLGQGLEFLIYFQGNSAPDKSGLPSDRFSAERTGGSVSTLTIQRTQQEDSAVYLCASSSPTSAHNEQFFGPGTRLTVL.

This sequence joins TRBV5-4 and TRBJ1-2; no definite D call. Trimming removed 4 bases from V and 1 base from J, with 14 bases in between. The CDR3 has 15 amino acids. The germline V gene has CDR1 SGHNT and CDR2 YYREEE (reference sequence). CDR3 DNA: TGTGCCAGCAGCCCCGCGGGCAACTTTAACTATGGCTACACCTTC. Its protein product is CASSPAGNFNYGYTF.

The chain joins TRBV5-5 to TRBJ1-5; no clear D gene. V was trimmed by 0 bases and J by 0 bases, leaving 7 bases between them. Germline V CDR1 and CDR2: SGHKS, YYEKEE (reference sequence). CDR3 size: 15 residues. The CDR3 DNA reads as TGTGCCAGCAGCTTGGACAGTTATAGCAATCAGCCCCAGCATTTT. Its protein product is CASSLDSYSNQPQHF.

V and J are TRBV24-1 and TRBJ2-7; the D is unclear. V lost 0 bases and J 6 bases, leaving 5 bases between the germline ends. The CDR3 length is 12 residues. Germline V CDR1 and CDR2: KGHDR, SFDVKD. Here the CDR3 DNA reads TGTGCCACCAGTGATTTGGCGTCCGAGCAGTACTTC. It encodes CATSDLASEQYF.

This chain joins TRBV3-1 (or the pseudogene TRBV3-2) and TRBJ2-5; 9 nucleotides line up with TRBD2. After removal of 1 base from V and 4 bases from J, the junction contained 7 bases not matched to a gene. The germline gives CDR1 LGHDT, CDR2 YNNKEL (reference sequence). This CDR3 region has 16 residues. CDR3 sequence: CASSQVAGGPGETQYF. CDR3 in DNA: TGTGCCAGCAGCCAAGTGGCGGGAGGGCCGGGAGAGACCCAGTACTTC.

This sequence joins TRBV27 and TRBJ1-3; TRBD1 agrees at 8 bases. Trimming cost V 5 bases and J 0 bases; bases outside gene matches: 9. CDR3 size: 17 residues. Germline V gives CDR1 MNHEY, CDR2 SMNVEV (reference sequence). The CDR3 DNA reads TGTGCCAGCAGTCCGTCACAGGGGGAACCCTCTGGAAACACCATATATTTT. Translating gives CASSPSQGEPSGNTIYF.

The chain carries TRBV6-1 and TRBJ2-4; weak D call: TRBD1 (5 bases). CDR1 is MNHNS and CDR2 is SASEGT in the germline V gene. This CDR3 contains 14 residues. Trimming shortened V by 1 base and J by 3 bases, and 7 bases separated the two germline ends. The CDR3 region is CASSEVGDKNIQYF. CDR3 in DNA: TGTGCCAGCAGTGAAGTAGGGGACAAAAACATTCAGTACTTC.

The table lists this clone with a count of one. V usage is TRBV7-9 and J usage is TRBJ1-2, with a possible D match to TRBD1 (6 bases). CDR1 SEHNR and CDR2 FQNEAQ come from the germline V gene (reference sequence). V was shortened by 7 bases and J by 14 bases, with 26 bases between the two germline ends. The CDR3 contains 14 residues. CDR3 nucleotides: TGTGCCAGCACCCAAAGAGTACAGGGTTTTGCTTCAACCTTC. Its translation: CASTQRVQGFASTF. Variable domain in full (rest from reference TRBV7-9 and TRBJ1-2): DTGVSQNPRHKITKRGQNVTFRCDPISEHNRLYWYRQTLGQGPEFLTYFQNEAQLEKSRLLSDRFSAERPKGSFSTLEIQRTEQGDSAMYLCASTQRVQGFASTFGSGTRLTVV.

J is TRBJ2-7 and V is TRBV5-1; no clear D. Trimming removed 0 bases at V and 0 bases at J, with 7 bases between. The CDR3 loop spans 14 amino acids. Per the germline V gene, CDR1 is SGHRS and CDR2 is YFSETQ. The CDR3 DNA is TGCGCCAGCAGCTTGGATGGCCGCTCCTACGAGCAGTACTTC. It translates to CASSLDGRSYEQYF. The full variable domain, rest sourced from reference TRBV5-1 and TRBJ2-7, is KAGVTQTPRYLIKTRGQQVTLSCSPISGHRSVSWYQQTPGQGLQFLFEYFSETQRNKGNFPGRFSGRQFSNSRSEMNVSTLELGDSALYLCASSLDGRSYEQYFGPGTRLTVT.

This sequence joins TRBV9 and TRBJ2-2; the match to TRBD1 covers 7 bases. Germline CDR1 and CDR2: SGDLS and YYNGEE. V shed 4 bases, J shed 4 bases, and the junction held 7 bases outside the gene matches. CDR3 length: 15 amino acids. The CDR3 sequence: CASSQNTGATGELFF. In DNA, the CDR3 is TGTGCCAGCAGCCAGAATACAGGGGCCACCGGGGAGCTGTTTTTT.

The chain is built from TRBV10-2 and TRBJ1-2; 9 bases are a match to TRBD1. There are 17 residues in the CDR3. Germline V gives CDR1 WSHSY, CDR2 SAAADI. V dropped 2 bases and J dropped 4; count of bases not matched to a gene: 11. The CDR3 region is CASSERSTGGRSYGYTF. In nucleotides, the CDR3 is TGCGCCAGCAGTGAGAGAAGTACAGGGGGCCGAAGCTATGGCTACACCTTC.